This T cell receptor (beta chain) was found in a study of cytomegalovirus exposure and HLA in healthy donors. Across the study: The approximately 100 million unique TCR beta sequences, from roughly 180 million T cells, were found by an earlier analysis.

Primers for the PCR totalled 60 Vbeta and 13 Jbeta. Clones were read by immunoSEQ multiplex PCR, and TCRdb kept only the in-frame ones, dropping some. The table has some 130,000 clones, roughly 78% seen once. There are 15 residues in the CDR3. V lost 1 base and J lost 4, with 11 bases in between. The V gene's germline CDR1 is SGHAT and CDR2 FQNNGV. The chain has TRBV11-2 and TRBJ2-1; D is possibly TRBD1 (5 bases). This receptor was obtained from a man younger than 40 in good health. Sequencing input: PBMCs. Written as DNA, the CDR3 is TGTGCCAGCAGCTTAGTGTCGCAGGGTTACAATGAGCAGTTCTTC. Its translation is CASSLVSQGYNEQFF. The full variable domain, completed using reference TRBV11-2 and TRBJ2-1, is EAGVAQSPRYKIIEKRQSVAFWCNPISGHATLYWYQQILGQGPKLLIQFQNNGVVDDSQLPKDRFSAERLKGVDSTLKIQPAKLEDSAVYLCASSLVSQGYNEQFFGPGTRLTVL.